This record looks at one T cell receptor beta chain sequence and its context. This entry is derived from a study of blood T cell repertoires in COVID-19. Study-wide context: Samples representing acute and convalescent COVID-19 were sourced from the United States, Italy and Spain. T cells, B-cell-depleted T cells, or PBMCs supplied cDNA or gDNA.

There are 13 residues in the CDR3. V lost 5 bases and J lost 8; bases outside the gene matches: 7. From germline, CDR1 is SGHKS and CDR2 YYEKEE (reference sequence). Original methodology: Reference gene primer amplification in the assay estimated nucleated cell counts. Method: immunoSEQ multiplex PCR; TCRdb's copy keeps in-frame clones and lacks some. V, J and clone size were drawn from that table, and D and trimming were deduced from the DNA. Of 180,000 or so clones in the sample, 85% to 90% were seen once. The sample taken for sequencing was peripheral blood. The source of this sequence is a woman aged 60-75 years with acute or convalescent COVID-19. The chain links TRBV5-5 to TRBJ1-2, with 9 bases fitting TRBD1. The CDR3 region is CASSSQGAGGYTF. CDR3 DNA sequence: TGTGCCAGCAGTTCACAGGGGGCAGGGGGCTACACCTTC. Full variable domain (rest looked up from reference TRBV5-5 and TRBJ1-2): DAGVTQSPTHLIKTRGQQVTLRCSPISGHKSVSWYQQVLGQGPQFIFQYYEKEERGRGNFPDRFSARQFPNYSSELNVNALLLGDSALYLCASSSQGAGGYTFGSGTRLTVV.